This T cell receptor beta chain was found in a study of T cells after yellow fever vaccination. The study's findings and limits: Only a small proportion of the clonotypes turned up in both the CD4 and the CD8 compartments, likely arising from convergent recombination. After the booster, approximately 96% of CD4 and 75% to 90% of CD8 primary-response clones were re-detected.

As TCR cDNA was made by 5'RACE template switching, a universal primer site and UMIs were added. TCRdb fed the 5' RACE reads into MiXCR, producing one record per CDR3 protein. The data contain about 120,000 distinct CDR3 sequences, about 6.8% of them singletons. The V gene's germline CDR1 is DFQATT and CDR2 SNEGSKA (reference sequence). The CDR3 is 15 residues long. J lost 4 bases, V lost 4 bases, and 2 bases had no gene match. This clonotype appeared many times. What it binds is unknown. The sequences come from CD4+ T cells sorted from PBMCs, collected about 49 days after the first yellow fever vaccination. The chain joins TRBV20-1 to TRBJ2-3; 16 bases agree with TRBD2. The TCR was taken from a man between 18 and 29 years old who received the YFV17D yellow fever vaccine. DNA for the CDR3: TGCAGTGCTACCGGGACTAGCGGGGGGGCAGATACGCAGTATTTT. This codes for CSATGTSGGADTQYF.